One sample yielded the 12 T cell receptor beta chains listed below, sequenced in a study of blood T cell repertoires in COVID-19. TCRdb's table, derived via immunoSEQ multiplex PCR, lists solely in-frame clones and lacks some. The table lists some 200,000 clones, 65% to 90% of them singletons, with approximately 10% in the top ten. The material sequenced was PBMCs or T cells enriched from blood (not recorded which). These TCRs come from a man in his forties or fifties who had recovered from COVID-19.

The CDR3 loop reads CASSSTANYGYTF. For the CDR3, the DNA is TGTGCCAGCAGTTCGACAGCCAACTATGGCTACACCTTC. The J gene is TRBJ1-2, the V gene TRBV27; the D gene is possibly TRBD1 (5 bases). V shed 4 bases and J shed 2 bases, with 8 bases lying between them. This CDR3 spans 13 amino acids. In germline, CDR1 is MNHEY, CDR2 SMNVEV (reference sequence).

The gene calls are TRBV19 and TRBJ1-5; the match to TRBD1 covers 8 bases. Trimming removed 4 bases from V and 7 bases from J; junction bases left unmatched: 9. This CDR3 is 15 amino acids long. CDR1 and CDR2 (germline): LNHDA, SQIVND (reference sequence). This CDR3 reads CASSTQTGVGQPQHF. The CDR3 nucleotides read TGTGCCAGTAGTACCCAGACAGGGGTTGGACAGCCCCAGCATTTT.

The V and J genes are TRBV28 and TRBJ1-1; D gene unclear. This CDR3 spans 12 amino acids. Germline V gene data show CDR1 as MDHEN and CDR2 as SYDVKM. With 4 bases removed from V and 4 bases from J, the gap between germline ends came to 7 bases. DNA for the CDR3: TGTGCCAGCAGTTACAGTGGCACTGAAGCTTTCTTT. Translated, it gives CASSYSGTEAFF.

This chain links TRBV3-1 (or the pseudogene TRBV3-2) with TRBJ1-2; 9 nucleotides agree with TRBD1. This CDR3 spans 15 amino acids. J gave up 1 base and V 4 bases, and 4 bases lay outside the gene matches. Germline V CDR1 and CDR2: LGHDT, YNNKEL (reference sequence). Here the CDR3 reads CASSRTGGSNYGYTF. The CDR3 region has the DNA TGTGCCAGCAGCCGCACAGGGGGCAGTAACTATGGCTACACCTTC.

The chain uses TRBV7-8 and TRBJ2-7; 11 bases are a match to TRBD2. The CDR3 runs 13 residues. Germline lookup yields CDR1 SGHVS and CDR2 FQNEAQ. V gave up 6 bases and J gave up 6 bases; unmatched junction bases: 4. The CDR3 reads CASSFGTSGEQYV. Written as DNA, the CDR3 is TGTGCCAGCAGTTTCGGGACTAGCGGCGAGCAGTACGTC.

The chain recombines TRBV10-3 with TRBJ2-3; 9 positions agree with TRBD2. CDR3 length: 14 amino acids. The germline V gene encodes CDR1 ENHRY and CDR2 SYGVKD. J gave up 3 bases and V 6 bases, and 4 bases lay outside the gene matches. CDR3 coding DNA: TGTGCCATCAGCCTAGCGGGACAAACAGATACGCAGTATTTT. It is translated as CAISLAGQTDTQYF.

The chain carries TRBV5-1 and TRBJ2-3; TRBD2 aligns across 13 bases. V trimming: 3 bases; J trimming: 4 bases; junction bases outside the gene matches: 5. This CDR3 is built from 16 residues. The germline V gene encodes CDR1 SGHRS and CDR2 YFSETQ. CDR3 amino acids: CASSWTSGSPPDTQYF. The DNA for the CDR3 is TGCGCCAGCAGCTGGACTAGCGGGAGCCCCCCAGATACGCAGTATTTT.

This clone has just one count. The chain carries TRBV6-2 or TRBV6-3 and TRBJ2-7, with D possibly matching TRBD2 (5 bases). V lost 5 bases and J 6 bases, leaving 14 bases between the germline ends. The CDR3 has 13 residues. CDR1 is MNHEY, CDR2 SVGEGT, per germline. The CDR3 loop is CASSRRFPLEQYV. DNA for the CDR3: TGTGCCAGCAGTCGGAGGTTCCCTCTCGAGCAGTACGTC.

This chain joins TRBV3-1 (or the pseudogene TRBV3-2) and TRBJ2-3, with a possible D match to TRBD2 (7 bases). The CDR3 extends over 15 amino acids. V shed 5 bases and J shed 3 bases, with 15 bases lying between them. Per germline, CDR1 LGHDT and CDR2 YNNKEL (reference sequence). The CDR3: CASSLGGAQTDTQYF. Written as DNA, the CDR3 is TGTGCCAGCAGCTTGGGGGGGGCCCAAACAGATACGCAGTATTTT.

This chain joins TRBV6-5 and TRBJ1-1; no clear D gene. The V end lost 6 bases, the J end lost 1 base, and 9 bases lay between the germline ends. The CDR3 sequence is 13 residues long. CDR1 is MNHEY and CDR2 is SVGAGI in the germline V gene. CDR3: CASSLPGNTEAFF. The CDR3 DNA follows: TGTGCCAGCAGCCTGCCGGGGAACACTGAAGCTTTCTTT.

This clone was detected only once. CDR3 sequence (DNA): TGTGCCAGTAGTATCCTAACCGGGACAAACTATGGCTACACCTTC. Residues: CASSILTGTNYGYTF. V is TRBV19 and J is TRBJ1-2; maybe TRBD1 (6 bases). Trimming took off 3 bases at V and 2 bases at J, with 13 bases between the two ends. CDR1 and CDR2 from the germline V gene are LNHDA and SQIVND (reference sequence). The CDR3 runs to 15 residues.

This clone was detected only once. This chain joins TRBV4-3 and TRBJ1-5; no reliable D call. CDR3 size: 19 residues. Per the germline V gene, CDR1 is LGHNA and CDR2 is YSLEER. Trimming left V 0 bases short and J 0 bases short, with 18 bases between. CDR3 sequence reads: CASSQERVVAFNSNQPQHF. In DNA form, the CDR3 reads TGCGCCAGCAGCCAAGAGAGGGTTGTAGCTTTCAATAGCAATCAGCCCCAGCATTTT.